The entry below gives a single T cell receptor (beta chain) sequence along with its context. With 3 bases removed from V and 4 bases from J, the gap between germline ends came to 14 bases. Germline V gene data show CDR1 as SGHRS and CDR2 as YFSETQ. The length of the CDR3 is 16 residues. This record comes from a study of blood T cell repertoires in COVID-19. Assay: immunoSEQ multiplex PCR; the TCRdb copy retains only in-frame clones and omits some. The data show roughly 200,000 clones, with approximately 90% seen just once and around 4% held by the top ten. The clonotype comes from a woman aged 30 to 39 with acute or convalescent COVID-19. V and J are TRBV5-1 and TRBJ2-6; tentatively, D is TRBD2 (8 bases). Sample: peripheral blood. CDR3 nucleotide sequence: TGCGCCAGCAGCTCGGGAGGGACAGACGGGGCCAACGTCCTGACTTTC. Protein: CASSSGGTDGANVLTF.